These 15 T cell receptor beta chains were sequenced from one sample in a study of beta chain features in type 1 diabetes. Sequenced material consisted of expressed TCRB transcripts (all of the isolated RNA was reverse transcribed). Data came from immunoSEQ multiplex PCR; TCRdb stores just in-frame clones and leaves some out. The sample shows 620,000 or so clones, about a sixth of them seen only once. Input material: naive CD4+ T cells from blood. The receptors derive from a man in his late teens or twenties in good health.

The table lists this clone with a few counts. The chain joins TRBV5-1 to TRBJ1-5; D uncertain. The CDR3 runs to 15 residues. Germline lookup yields CDR1 SGHRS and CDR2 YFSETQ. The ends were cut back, 4 bases at V and 0 bases at J, with 11 bases in the middle. The CDR3 protein is CASSEGRYSNQPQHF. The DNA of the CDR3 is TGCGCCAGCAGCGAGGGCCGGTATAGCAATCAGCCCCAGCATTTT.

The chain couples TRBV7-9 to TRBJ1-1; D is possibly TRBD1 (6 bases). In germline, CDR1 is SEHNR, CDR2 FQNEAQ (reference sequence). V shed 2 bases and J shed 1 base, with 11 bases lying between them. The CDR3 spans 15 residues. CDR3 sequence: CASSLSGQPNTEAFF. The CDR3 DNA sequence: TGTGCCAGCAGCTTATCCGGACAGCCGAACACTGAAGCTTTCTTT. The whole variable domain, filled in from reference TRBV7-9 and TRBJ1-1, reads DTGVSQNPRHKITKRGQNVTFRCDPISEHNRLYWYRQTLGQGPEFLTYFQNEAQLEKSRLLSDRFSAERPKGSFSTLEIQRTEQGDSAMYLCASSLSGQPNTEAFFGQGTRLTVV.

The rearrangement links TRBV2 to TRBJ2-7; D perhaps matches TRBD1 (6 bases). The CDR3 totals 13 residues. Trimming left V 4 bases short and J 3 bases short, with 10 bases between. Germline CDR1 is SNHLY and CDR2 is FYNNEI. This CDR3 reads CASSGQGLYEQYF. CDR3 sequence (DNA): TGTGCCAGCAGTGGGCAGGGGCTCTACGAGCAGTACTTC.

The V and J genes are TRBV4-1 and TRBJ2-7; TRBD2 aligns across 11 bases. Germline V gene lookup returns CDR1 MGHRA and CDR2 YSYEKL. Trimming cost V 5 bases and J 7 bases; bases outside gene matches: 16. The CDR3 spans 17 residues. This CDR3 reads CASSSQSLSSGRSEQYF. The CDR3 DNA reads as TGCGCCAGCAGCAGCCAAAGTCTCTCTAGCGGGAGGAGTGAGCAGTACTTC.

This clone has just a few counts. V gene TRBV7-2 combines with J gene TRBJ2-7; 7 positions match TRBD2. Looked up from germline, CDR1 is SGHTA and CDR2 is FQGNSA. Unmatched junction bases numbered 15, after V lost 4 bases and J lost 3 bases. There are 17 residues in the CDR3. The CDR3: CASSSYLLATLGYEQYF. CDR3 DNA: TGTGCCAGCAGCTCATACCTACTAGCGACTCTAGGCTACGAGCAGTACTTC. Combining the CDR3 with reference TRBV7-2 and TRBJ2-7 gives the whole variable domain GAGVSQSPSNKVTEKGKDVELRCDPISGHTALYWYRQSLGQGLEFLIYFQGNSAPDKSGLPSDRFSAERTGGSVSTLTIQRTQQEDSAVYLCASSSYLLATLGYEQYFGPGTRLTVT.

This clone has a handful of counts. The chain is built from TRBV6-6 and TRBJ2-7; 8 bases agree with TRBD1. V gave up 2 bases and J gave up 6 bases; unmatched junction bases: 12. The CDR3 totals 16 residues. Per the germline V gene, CDR1 is MNHNY and CDR2 is SVGAGI (reference sequence). CDR3 region: CASSYDRGGWGAEQYF. The CDR3 coding sequence is TGTGCCAGCAGTTACGACAGGGGCGGATGGGGGGCCGAGCAGTACTTC.

The chain recombines TRBV28 with TRBJ2-7, with 10 bases fitting TRBD2. Losses at the gene ends were 5 bases for V and 5 bases for J; bases not matched to a gene: 9. The CDR3 is 15 residues long. CDR1 is MDHEN and CDR2 is SYDVKM in the germline V gene. CDR3 loop: CASSPQGLAKNEQYF. In DNA, the CDR3 is TGTGCCAGCAGTCCCCAGGGACTAGCGAAAAACGAGCAGTACTTC.

The chain employs TRBV13 and TRBJ1-6; TRBD1 matches 7 bases. The V segment lost 6 bases and the J segment 1 base; nucleotides outside the gene matches: 12. Germline V gene data show CDR1 as PRHDT and CDR2 as FYEKMQ (reference sequence). This CDR3 is 18 amino acids long. CDR3 nucleotide sequence: TGTGCCAGCAGACAGGGGCCAGTAGTAATATCCTATAATTCACCCCTCCACTTT. It translates to CASRQGPVVISYNSPLHF.

V and J are TRBV6-5 and TRBJ1-1; D gene ambiguous. V dropped 6 bases and J dropped 1 base, with 9 bases sitting between them. The V gene's germline CDR1 is MNHEY and CDR2 SVGAGI. The CDR3 is 13 residues long. CDR3 sequence (DNA): TGTGCCAGCAGAGCCCGGGGGAACACTGAAGCTTTCTTT. Translation: CASRARGNTEAFF.

This clone has just a few counts. This chain connects TRBV4-2 to TRBJ1-4, with 7 bases lining up with TRBD1. Per germline, CDR1 LGHNA and CDR2 YNFKEQ. The V and J ends lost 4 bases and 3 bases, in that order; junction bases with no gene match: 11. The CDR3 sequence is 17 residues long. The CDR3 loop reads CASSPERGQEPNEKLFF. The DNA for the CDR3 is TGTGCCAGCAGCCCTGAAAGAGGACAGGAGCCTAATGAAAAACTGTTTTTT.

The chain recombines TRBV9 with TRBJ2-5, with TRBD1 matching over 9 bases. The trim removed 4 bases at V and 4 bases at J, leaving 14 bases unmatched. Germline CDR1 is SGDLS and CDR2 is YYNGEE. This CDR3 spans 17 amino acids. CDR3 bases: TGTGCCAGCAGCCCTAGCCCCTCGACAGGGGGGAGAGAGACCCAGTACTTC. This sequence encodes CASSPSPSTGGRETQYF.

The rearrangement joins TRBV28 to TRBJ2-7; D remains ambiguous. The V end was cut by 5 bases, the J end by 6 bases, with 20 bases between. This CDR3 spans 15 amino acids. Germline V gene lookup returns CDR1 MDHEN and CDR2 SYDVKM. As DNA, the CDR3 is TGTGCCAGCAGTCCCCAAGGTCCTCGGCCAGGCGAGCAGTACTTC. The encoded protein is CASSPQGPRPGEQYF.

This clone was seen more than once but under ten times. This sequence joins TRBV5-1 and TRBJ1-5; perhaps TRBD1 as D (5 bases). Trimming stripped 1 base from V and 6 bases from J, with 11 bases between. Germline loops: CDR1 SGHRS, CDR2 YFSETQ. CDR3 size: 14 residues. The DNA for the CDR3 is TGCGCCAGCAGCTTGAGTACAGGAAGTCAGCCCCAGCATTTT. Translation: CASSLSTGSQPQHF. Supplemented by reference TRBV5-1 and TRBJ1-5, the full variable domain reads KAGVTQTPRYLIKTRGQQVTLSCSPISGHRSVSWYQQTPGQGLQFLFEYFSETQRNKGNFPGRFSGRQFSNSRSEMNVSTLELGDSALYLCASSLSTGSQPQHFGDGTRLSIL.

This chain uses TRBV29-1 with TRBJ1-2, with 9 bases lining up with TRBD1. The V gene end was trimmed by 3 bases and the J gene end by 5 bases; junction bases not matched to a gene: 10. Germline V gene lookup returns CDR1 SQVTM and CDR2 ANQGSEA. The CDR3 sequence is 15 residues long. CDR3 region: CSVDLGQGVGYGYTF. The CDR3 DNA reads as TGCAGCGTTGACTTGGGACAGGGTGTTGGTTATGGCTACACCTTC.

This clone was picked up a small number of times. The chain combines TRBV11-3 with TRBJ2-5, with D unclear. This CDR3 is 11 amino acids long. Looked up from germline, CDR1 is SGHNT and CDR2 is YENEEA. Trimming cost V 2 bases and J 4 bases, with 2 bases left between them. The CDR3 region has the DNA TGTGCCAGCAGCTTATTAGAGACCCAGTACTTC. This translates into CASSLLETQYF.